The following is a TCR beta chain sequence with its context. No antigen is known for it. The sample belongs to a study of cytomegalovirus exposure and HLA in healthy donors. Across the whole study: In a later analysis, the 120 or so validation repertoires were reported to have used the same platform as the 600 to 800 first-cohort repertoires.

Study-level results: In the 120 validation repertoires, about 94% of cluster scores exceeded 0, per a later analysis. The authors confirmed in vitro that three CMV-associated chains were specific for CMV antigens. The authors enumerated over 150 TCR beta chains as linked to cytomegalovirus.

Deletions cut 8 bases from V and 10 bases from J, with 18 bases between. Germline V gives CDR1 SNHLY, CDR2 FYNNEI. The CDR3 runs 13 residues. TCRdb keeps only in-frame clones here, not all; method: immunoSEQ multiplex PCR. Here the sample spans about 200,000 clones, roughly 88% being singletons. This TCR was recovered from a woman aged 18-35 years in good health and CMV-seronegative. The source material was PBMCs. V usage is TRBV2 and J usage is TRBJ2-1; D is possibly TRBD2 (6 bases). The DNA of the CDR3 is TGTGCCAGCGGGCTAGCGAGGGAGTACGAGCAGTTCTTC. Protein sequence: CASGLAREYEQFF. Full variable domain (outside the CDR3, taken from reference TRBV2 and TRBJ2-1): EPEVTQTPSHQVTQMGQEVILRCVPISNHLYFYWYRQILGQKVEFLVSFYNNEISEKSEIFDDQFSVERPDGSNFTLKIRSTKLEDSAMYFCASGLAREYEQFFGPGTRLTVL.